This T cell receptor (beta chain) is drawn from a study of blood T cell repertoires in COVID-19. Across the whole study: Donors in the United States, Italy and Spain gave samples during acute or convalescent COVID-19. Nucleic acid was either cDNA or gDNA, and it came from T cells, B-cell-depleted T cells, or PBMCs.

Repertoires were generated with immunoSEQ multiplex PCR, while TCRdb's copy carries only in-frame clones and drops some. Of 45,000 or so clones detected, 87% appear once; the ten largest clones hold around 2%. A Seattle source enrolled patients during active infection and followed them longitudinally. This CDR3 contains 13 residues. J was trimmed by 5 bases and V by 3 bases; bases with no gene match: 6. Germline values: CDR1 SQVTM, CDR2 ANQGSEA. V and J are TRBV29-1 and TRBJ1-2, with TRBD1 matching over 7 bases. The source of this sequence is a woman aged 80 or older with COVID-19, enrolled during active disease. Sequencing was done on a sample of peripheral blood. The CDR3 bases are TGCAGCGTTGACGCAGGGGGGAGGTATGGCTACACCTTC. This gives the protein CSVDAGGRYGYTF.